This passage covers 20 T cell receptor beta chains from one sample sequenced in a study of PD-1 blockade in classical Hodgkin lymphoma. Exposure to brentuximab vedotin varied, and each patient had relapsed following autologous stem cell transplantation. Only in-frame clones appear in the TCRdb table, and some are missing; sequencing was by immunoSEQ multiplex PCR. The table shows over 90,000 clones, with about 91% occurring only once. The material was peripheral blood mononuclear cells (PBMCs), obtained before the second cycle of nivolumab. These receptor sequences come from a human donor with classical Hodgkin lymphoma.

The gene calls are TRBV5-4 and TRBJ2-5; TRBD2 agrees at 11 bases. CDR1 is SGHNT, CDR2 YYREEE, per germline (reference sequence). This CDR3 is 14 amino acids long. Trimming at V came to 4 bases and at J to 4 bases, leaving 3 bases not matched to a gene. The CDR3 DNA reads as TGTGCCAGCAGCATTAGCGGGGGGGGAGAGACCCAGTACTTC. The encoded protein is CASSISGGGETQYF.

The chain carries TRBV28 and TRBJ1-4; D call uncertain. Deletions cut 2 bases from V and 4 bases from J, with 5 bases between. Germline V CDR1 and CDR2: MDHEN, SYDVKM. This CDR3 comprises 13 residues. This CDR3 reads CASSLPRNEKLFF. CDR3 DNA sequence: TGTGCCAGCAGTTTACCCCGTAATGAAAAACTGTTTTTT.

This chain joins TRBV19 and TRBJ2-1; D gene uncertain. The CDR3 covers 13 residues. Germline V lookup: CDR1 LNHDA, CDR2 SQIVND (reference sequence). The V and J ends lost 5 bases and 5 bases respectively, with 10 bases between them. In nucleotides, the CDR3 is TGTGCCAGTAGTGGGTTAGGGCACAATGAGCAGTTCTTC. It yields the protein CASSGLGHNEQFF.

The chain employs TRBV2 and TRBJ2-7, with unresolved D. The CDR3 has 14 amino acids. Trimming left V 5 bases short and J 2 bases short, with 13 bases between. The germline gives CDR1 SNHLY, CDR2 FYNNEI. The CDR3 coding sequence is TGTGCCAGCAGTAGCCAAATAATAACCTACGAGCAGTACTTC. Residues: CASSSQIITYEQYF.

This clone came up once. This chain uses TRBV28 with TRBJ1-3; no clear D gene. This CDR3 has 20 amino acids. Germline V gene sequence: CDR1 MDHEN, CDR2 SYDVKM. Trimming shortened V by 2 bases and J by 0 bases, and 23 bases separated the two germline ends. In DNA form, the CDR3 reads TGTGCCAGCAGTTTACCGGACCCCCCGGAGGGTGACTCCTCTGGAAACACCATATATTTT. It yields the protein CASSLPDPPEGDSSGNTIYF. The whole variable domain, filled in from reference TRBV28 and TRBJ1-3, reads DVKVTQSSRYLVKRTGEKVFLECVQDMDHENMFWYRQDPGLGLRLIYFSYDVKMKEKGDIPEGYSVSREKKERFSLILESASTNQTSMYLCASSLPDPPEGDSSGNTIYFGEGSWLTVV.

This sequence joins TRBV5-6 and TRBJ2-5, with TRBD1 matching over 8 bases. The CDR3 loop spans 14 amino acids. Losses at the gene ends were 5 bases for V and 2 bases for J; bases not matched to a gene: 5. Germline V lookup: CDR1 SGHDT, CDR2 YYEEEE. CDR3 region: CASRVRDRQETQYF. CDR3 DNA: TGTGCCAGCAGAGTCCGGGACAGGCAAGAGACCCAGTACTTC.

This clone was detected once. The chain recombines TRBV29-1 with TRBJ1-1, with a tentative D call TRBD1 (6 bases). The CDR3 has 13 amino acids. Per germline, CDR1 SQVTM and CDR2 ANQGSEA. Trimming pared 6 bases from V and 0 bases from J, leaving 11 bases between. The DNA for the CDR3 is TGCAGCGTGGGCTACAGGGTGAACACTGAAGCTTTCTTT. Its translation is CSVGYRVNTEAFF. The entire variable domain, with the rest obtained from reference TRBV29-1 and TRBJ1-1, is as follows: SAVISQKPSRDICQRGTSLTIQCQVDSQVTMMFWYRQQPGQSLTLIATANQGSEATYESGFVIDKFPISRPNLTFSTLTVSNMSPEDSSIYLCSVGYRVNTEAFFGQGTRLTVV.

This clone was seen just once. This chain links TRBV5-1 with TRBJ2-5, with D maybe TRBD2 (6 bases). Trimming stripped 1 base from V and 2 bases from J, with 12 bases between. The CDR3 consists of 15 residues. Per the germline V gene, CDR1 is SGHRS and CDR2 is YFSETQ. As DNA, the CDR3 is TGCGCCAGCAGCTTGAGTAGCGGCAGGCAAGAGACCCAGTACTTC. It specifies CASSLSSGRQETQYF.

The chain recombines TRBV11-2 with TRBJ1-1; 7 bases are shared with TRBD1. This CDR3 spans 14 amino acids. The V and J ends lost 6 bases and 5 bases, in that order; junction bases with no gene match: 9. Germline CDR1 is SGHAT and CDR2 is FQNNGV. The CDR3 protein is CASSLRQGDTEAFF. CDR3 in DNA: TGTGCCAGCAGTTTAAGACAGGGAGATACTGAAGCTTTCTTT.

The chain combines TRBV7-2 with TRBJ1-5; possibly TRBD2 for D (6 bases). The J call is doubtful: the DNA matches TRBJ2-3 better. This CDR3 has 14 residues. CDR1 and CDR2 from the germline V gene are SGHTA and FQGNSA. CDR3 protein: CASSLVGSGLLQYF. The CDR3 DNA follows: TGTGCCAGCAGCTTAGTGGGAAGCGGGCTCCTTCAGTATTTT.

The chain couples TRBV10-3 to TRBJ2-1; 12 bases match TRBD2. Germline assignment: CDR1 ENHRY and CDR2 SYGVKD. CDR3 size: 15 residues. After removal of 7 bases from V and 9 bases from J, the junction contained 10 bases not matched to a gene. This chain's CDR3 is CAITPTSGSWGEQFF. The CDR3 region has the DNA TGTGCCATCACCCCGACTAGCGGGAGTTGGGGTGAGCAGTTCTTC.

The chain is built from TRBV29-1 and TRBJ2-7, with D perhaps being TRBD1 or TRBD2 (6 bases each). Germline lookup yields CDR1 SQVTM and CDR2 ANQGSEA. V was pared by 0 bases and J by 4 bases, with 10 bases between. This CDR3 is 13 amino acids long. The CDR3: CSVEEGGQYEQYF. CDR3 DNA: TGCAGCGTTGAAGAGGGAGGACAGTACGAGCAGTACTTC.

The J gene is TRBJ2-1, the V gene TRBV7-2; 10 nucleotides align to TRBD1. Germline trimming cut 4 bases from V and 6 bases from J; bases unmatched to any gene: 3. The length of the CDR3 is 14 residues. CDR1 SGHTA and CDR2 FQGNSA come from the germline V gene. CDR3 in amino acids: CASSWDRGINEQFF. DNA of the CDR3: TGTGCCAGCAGCTGGGACAGGGGTATCAATGAGCAGTTCTTC.

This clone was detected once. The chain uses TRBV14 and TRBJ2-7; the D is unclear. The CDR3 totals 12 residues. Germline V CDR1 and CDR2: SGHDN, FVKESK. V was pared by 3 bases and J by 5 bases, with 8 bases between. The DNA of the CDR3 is TGTGCCAGCAGCCATTACTACGACGAGCAGTACTTC. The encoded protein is CASSHYYDEQYF.

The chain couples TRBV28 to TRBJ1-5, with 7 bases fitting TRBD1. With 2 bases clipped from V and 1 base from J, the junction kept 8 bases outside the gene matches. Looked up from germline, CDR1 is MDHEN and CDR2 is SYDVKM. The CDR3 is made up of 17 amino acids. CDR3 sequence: CASSLANRGRSNQPQHF. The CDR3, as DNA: TGTGCCAGCAGTTTAGCCAACAGGGGAAGGAGCAATCAGCCCCAGCATTTT. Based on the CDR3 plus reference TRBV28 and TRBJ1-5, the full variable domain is DVKVTQSSRYLVKRTGEKVFLECVQDMDHENMFWYRQDPGLGLRLIYFSYDVKMKEKGDIPEGYSVSREKKERFSLILESASTNQTSMYLCASSLANRGRSNQPQHFGDGTRLSIL.

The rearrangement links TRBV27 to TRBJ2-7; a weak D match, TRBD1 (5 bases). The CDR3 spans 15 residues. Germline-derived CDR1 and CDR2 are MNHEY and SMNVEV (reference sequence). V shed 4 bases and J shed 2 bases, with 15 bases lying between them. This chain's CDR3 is CASSSNRDSPYEQYF. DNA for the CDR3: TGTGCCAGCAGTTCCAACCGTGACAGCCCCTACGAGCAGTACTTC.

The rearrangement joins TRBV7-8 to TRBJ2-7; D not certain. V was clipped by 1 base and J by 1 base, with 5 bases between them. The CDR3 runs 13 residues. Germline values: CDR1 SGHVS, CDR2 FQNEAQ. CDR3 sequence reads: CASSLGISYEQYF. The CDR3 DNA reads TGTGCCAGCAGCTTAGGGATTTCCTACGAGCAGTACTTC.

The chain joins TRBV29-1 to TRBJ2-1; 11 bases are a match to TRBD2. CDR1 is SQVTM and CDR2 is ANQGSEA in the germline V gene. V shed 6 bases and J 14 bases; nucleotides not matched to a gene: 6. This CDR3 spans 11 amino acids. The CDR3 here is CSVRTSGQEFF. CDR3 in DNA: TGCAGCGTCAGGACTAGCGGGCAGGAGTTCTTC.

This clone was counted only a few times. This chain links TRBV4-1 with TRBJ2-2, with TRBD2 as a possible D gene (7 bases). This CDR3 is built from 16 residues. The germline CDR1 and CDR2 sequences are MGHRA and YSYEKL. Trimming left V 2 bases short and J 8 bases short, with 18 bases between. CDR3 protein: CASSQLGGGHRGELFF. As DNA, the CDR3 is TGCGCCAGCAGCCAACTAGGCGGGGGCCACAGGGGGGAGCTGTTTTTT.

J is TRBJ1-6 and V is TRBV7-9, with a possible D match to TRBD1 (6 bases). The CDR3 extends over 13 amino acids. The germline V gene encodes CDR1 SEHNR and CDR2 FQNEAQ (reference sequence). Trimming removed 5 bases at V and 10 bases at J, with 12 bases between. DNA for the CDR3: TGTGCCAGCAGCCTTTCGACAGGATCACCCCTCCACTTT. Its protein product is CASSLSTGSPLHF. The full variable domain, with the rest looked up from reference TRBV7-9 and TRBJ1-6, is DTGVSQNPRHKITKRGQNVTFRCDPISEHNRLYWYRQTLGQGPEFLTYFQNEAQLEKSRLLSDRFSAERPKGSFSTLEIQRTEQGDSAMYLCASSLSTGSPLHFGNGTRLTVT.